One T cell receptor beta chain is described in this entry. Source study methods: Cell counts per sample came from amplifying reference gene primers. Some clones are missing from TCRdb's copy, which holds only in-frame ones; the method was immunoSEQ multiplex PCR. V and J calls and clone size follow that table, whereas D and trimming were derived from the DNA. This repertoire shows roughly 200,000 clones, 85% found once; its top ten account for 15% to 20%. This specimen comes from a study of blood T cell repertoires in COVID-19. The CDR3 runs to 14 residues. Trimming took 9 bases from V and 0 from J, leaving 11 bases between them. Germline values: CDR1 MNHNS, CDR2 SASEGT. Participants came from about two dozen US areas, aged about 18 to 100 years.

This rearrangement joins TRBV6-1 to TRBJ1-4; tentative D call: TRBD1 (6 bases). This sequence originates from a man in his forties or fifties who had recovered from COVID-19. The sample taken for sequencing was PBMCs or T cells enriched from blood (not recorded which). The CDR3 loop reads CARNREATNEKLFF. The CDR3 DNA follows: TGTGCCAGGAACAGGGAAGCAACTAATGAAAAACTGTTTTTT.